The clone carrying this T cell receptor beta chain was recorded many times. Its antigen remains unknown. RNA transcripts served as the template for amplifying TCR beta CDR3 regions. TCR CDR3 underwent first-round RT-PCR with the HTBI primer set. TCRdb passed the multiplex PCR reads through MiXCR, listing each CDR3 protein once. The sample shows more than 300,000 distinct CDR3 sequences, under 20% of them seen only once. Each ophthalmopathy patient scored at least 3 on the Clinical Activity Score and at least 4 on NOSPECS grade, with duration under 3 months. This entry is derived from a study of T cells in Graves' hyperthyroidism and ophthalmopathy. Trimming removed 9 bases at V and 8 bases at J, with 15 bases between. CDR3 length equals 12 residues. Study results and caveats: Before onset, by a median of approximately 5.9 months, the model predicted ophthalmopathy. Most thyroid clonotypes that were expanded above 0.001 also turned up in blood.

This sequence was found in a young man with Graves' ophthalmopathy. The chain recombines TRBV12-3 or TRBV12-4 with TRBJ2-3; possible D gene TRBD2, 6 bases. The specimen sequenced was blood. The CDR3 loop is CASRPGLGTQYF. CDR3 sequence (DNA): TGTGCCAGTAGACCGGGACTCGGTACGCAGTATTTT.